This TCR beta chain was sequenced during a study of cytomegalovirus exposure and HLA in healthy donors (dated by TCRdb to the late 2010s). In the study overall: According to a later analysis, one platform produced both the roughly 120 validation repertoires and the approximately 600 repertoires of the first cohort. The study aimed to test whether cataloging public T cell receptors could reveal signatures of past pathogen exposure. In addition to the first cohort of roughly 700 subjects, a separate validation cohort of 120 different subjects was used. The study combined high-throughput TCR immunosequencing, statistical association of individual TCRs with disease status, and machine learning to predict cytomegalovirus infection status. Results and caveats for the whole study, not just this receptor: The validation cohort had no HLA typing available for a later analysis, so co-occurrence within that cohort was assessed over all 110 or so repertoires. A few of the identified cytomegalovirus-associated TCR beta chains were confirmed in vitro to be specific for cytomegalovirus antigens. In both the original and validation cohorts, the classifier was reported to diagnose cytomegalovirus status with high specificity and sensitivity. Most TCR sequences were seen in very few donors, while some public TCRs were found in many individuals. The authors suggested that the approach could potentially be generalized to other disease states and immunological phenotypes. In the study, around 150 TCR beta chains were listed as associated with cytomegalovirus. In a later analysis, TCRs clustered in the first cohort were found to also tend to co-occur in the 130 or so validation repertoires, with approximately 95% of cluster scores above 0.

Library preparation employed the immunoSEQ multiplex PCR assay. As for the authors' bioinformatics: A statistical classification framework was built for diagnosing cytomegalovirus status from the catalog of TCR beta chain sequences. Here the immuneACCESS table is served through TCRdb, limited to in-frame sequences with V and J called. Missing clones are a known gap in these copies; in checked studies unresolved V genes cover under half, and the rest lacks a known reason. Clone size and V and J calls were adopted from that table, with D and trimming inferred from the DNA. The sample yields about 130,000 clones; 89% were counted once. Jointly, the top ten make up 1.2% of the sample. Comments on this clone: Its antigen has not been determined. No quality values exist for individual bases; no much larger clone is one base distant.

The CDR3 numbers 18 residues from cysteine through phenylalanine. Kept here is only the CDR3 DNA, which spans 54 bases and is read in frame from base 1. V loses 7 bases at its end and J loses 2 bases; junction bases beyond the gene matches: 16. From the germline V gene, CDR1 is KGHSH and CDR2 is LQKENI. Donors formed part of the validation cohort, which comprised approximately 130 subjects and was distinct from the first cohort of under 850 subjects. The sequence joins TRBV18 to TRBJ1-1, with TRBD1 identical over 10 junction bases. The sequence was obtained from a woman aged 18-29 years in good health and CMV-seronegative. Sequencing input: PBMCs. The DNA is TGTGCCAGCTACCCTCAACCTTGGGGACAGGGGTCAAACACTGAAGCTTTCTTT. Translated, it gives CASYPQPWGQGSNTEAFF.